This T cell receptor beta chain was retrieved from a study of T cell repertoires in cytomegalovirus infection. Looking at the study overall: It was recently identified HLA-C-restricted and well-studied HLA-B-restricted CMV epitopes that the study used.

The length of the CDR3 is 15 residues. Trimming removed 8 bases from V and 0 bases from J, with 14 bases in between. From germline, CDR1 is MNHNS and CDR2 SASEGT. TCRdb independently ran MiXCR on the reads; one entry per CDR3 protein. The table records 550,000 to 700,000 distinct CDR3 sequences, roughly 42% of them present only once. This clonotype was counted between two and nine times. Its target is unknown. This rearrangement joins TRBV6-1 to TRBJ2-1, with a weak D call TRBD2 (7 bases). This receptor was taken from a human donor in good health (CMV status not recorded). Some clones in this sample may be carry-over from other donors' samples. Source: cultured PBMCs, taken from culture after CMV antigen stimulation. CDR3 sequence reads: CASRTGGSSYNEQFF. The CDR3 DNA reads TGTGCCAGCCGAACGGGGGGCAGCTCCTACAATGAGCAGTTCTTC.